This T cell receptor beta chain comes out of a study of shared clonotypes between healthy human individuals. Study-level results: What naive subsets generally showed was a larger estimated richness than memory subsets showed.

Note on this clone: As yet, its antigen is unknown.

Looked up from germline, CDR1 is MNHNS and CDR2 is SASEGT. V gave up 2 bases and J gave up 4 bases, with 17 bases separating them. This CDR3 comprises 16 residues. Only in-frame clones appear in the TCRdb table, and some are missing; sequencing was by immunoSEQ multiplex PCR. The table includes about 1.1 million clones, about 80% detected once. The chain joins TRBV6-1 to TRBJ1-2; D unresolved. The sample taken for sequencing was memory CD4+ T cells from PBMCs. The subset denotes: CD45RA-negative fraction. The receptor was derived from a man aged 18 to 29 in good health. Some clones in this sample may be carry-over from other donors' samples. The CDR3 nucleotides read TGTGCCAGCAGTGAATTTACAACTCTCCCTTTCTATGGCTACACCTTC. Protein sequence: CASSEFTTLPFYGYTF.